The 9 T cell receptor beta chains below all came from one sample that was sequenced in a study of cytomegalovirus exposure and HLA in healthy donors. PCR involved 60 Vbeta and 13 Jbeta primers. Clones were sequenced by immunoSEQ multiplex PCR, and TCRdb holds only the in-frame ones, with some missing. Among 150,000 to 250,000 clones listed, roughly 85% were seen once. Material: PBMCs. The source is a woman aged 25 to 39 in good health and CMV-seropositive.

This clone was seen just once. The rearrangement uses TRBV9 and TRBJ2-2; TRBD1 matches at 10 bases. Germline values: CDR1 SGDLS, CDR2 YYNGEE. Trimming at V came to 4 bases and at J to 4 bases, leaving 4 bases not matched to a gene. The CDR3 spans 15 residues. The CDR3 nucleotides read TGTGCCAGCAGCCCATGGGACAGGGGCACCGGGGAGCTGTTTTTT. Translated: CASSPWDRGTGELFF. The whole variable domain, filled in from reference TRBV9 and TRBJ2-2, reads DSGVTQTPKHLITATGQRVTLRCSPRSGDLSVYWYQQSLDQGLQFLIQYYNGEERAKGNILERFSAQQFPDLHSELNLSSLELGDSALYFCASSPWDRGTGELFFGEGSRLTVL.

The rearrangement uses TRBV11-2 and TRBJ2-5, with D perhaps matching TRBD2 (6 bases). CDR1 SGHAT and CDR2 FQNNGV come from the germline V gene. V was shortened by 5 bases and J by 5 bases, with 21 bases between the two germline ends. CDR3 size: 16 residues. CDR3 region: CASSESWRGSQETQYF. CDR3 nucleotide sequence: TGTGCCAGCAGCGAGAGTTGGAGGGGATCCCAGGAGACCCAGTACTTC.

The chain is built from TRBV5-1 and TRBJ2-1, with 10 bases matching TRBD1. Germline CDR1 reads SGHRS; CDR2 reads YFSETQ. V was clipped by 9 bases and J by 7 bases; unmatched bases: 10. The CDR3 has 14 amino acids. CDR3 loop: CATRQGAIVNEQFF. The CDR3 nucleotides read TGCGCCACTAGACAGGGGGCGATTGTGAATGAGCAGTTCTTC.

The gene calls are TRBV11-3 and TRBJ2-3; the D gene is possibly TRBD1 (6 bases). The CDR3 runs 15 residues. Trimming stripped 5 bases from V and 5 bases from J, with 17 bases between. Per germline, CDR1 SGHNT and CDR2 YENEEA. The CDR3 sequence is CASSDQGLVVDTQYF. The CDR3 DNA reads TGTGCCAGCAGCGATCAGGGGCTAGTAGTAGATACGCAGTATTTT.

The V call is TRBV27, the J call TRBJ2-3, with 7 nucleotides matching TRBD1. The CDR3 consists of 14 residues. Germline CDR1 MNHEY, CDR2 SMNVEV (reference sequence). V trimming: 6 bases; J trimming: 4 bases; junction bases outside the gene matches: 7. The CDR3 protein is CASSYGQAPDTQYF. The CDR3 coding sequence is TGTGCCAGCAGCTACGGACAGGCCCCAGATACGCAGTATTTT.

The gene calls are TRBV5-6 and TRBJ1-6, with a weak D call TRBD1 (5 bases). Germline CDR1 is SGHDT and CDR2 is YYEEEE. The V end lost 1 base, the J end lost 5 bases, and 16 bases lay between the germline ends. There are 17 residues in the CDR3. The CDR3 DNA follows: TGTGCCAGCAGCTTGAGCAGGGCTCCCGTTAATAATTCACCCCTCCACTTT. This gives the protein CASSLSRAPVNNSPLHF. Filled out from reference TRBV5-6 and TRBJ1-6, the complete variable domain reads DAGVTQSPTHLIKTRGQQVTLRCSPKSGHDTVSWYQQALGQGPQFIFQYYEEEERQRGNFPDRFSGHQFPNYSSELNVNALLLGDSALYLCASSLSRAPVNNSPLHFGNGTRLTVT.

The chain uses TRBV6-6 and TRBJ2-2; D is unresolved. Germline CDR1 MNHNY, CDR2 SVGAGI (reference sequence). This CDR3 region has 16 residues. Trimming took 2 bases from V and 3 from J, leaving 13 bases between them. The CDR3 coding sequence is TGTGCCAGCAGTTACGTGGTAGCTGTGGACACCGGGGAGCTGTTTTTT. As protein: CASSYVVAVDTGELFF.

This chain joins TRBV27 and TRBJ1-5; 7 bases line up with TRBD1. J gave up 9 bases and V 4 bases, and 9 bases lay outside the gene matches. Germline lookup yields CDR1 MNHEY and CDR2 SMNVEV (reference sequence). The CDR3 has 14 residues. The DNA for the CDR3 is TGTGCCAGCAGTTCCCGACAGGGCTCAGGGCCCCAGCATTTT. Translated, it gives CASSSRQGSGPQHF.

V is TRBV15 and J is TRBJ1-1, with D perhaps TRBD1 (6 bases). V was shortened by 0 bases and J by 1 base, with 9 bases between the two germline ends. This CDR3 spans 15 amino acids. Germline values: CDR1 LNHNV, CDR2 YYDKDF (reference sequence). CDR3: CATSREGRGNTEAFF. In DNA form, the CDR3 reads TGTGCCACCAGCAGAGAAGGCAGGGGGAACACTGAAGCTTTCTTT.